This T cell receptor (beta chain) was documented in a study of T cell responses to AZD1222 COVID-19 vaccine. Findings of the study overall: CD4 TCRs associated with vaccination spanned spike, dominating at 160-218 and 743-854.

CDR3 size: 15 residues. The V gene lost 0 bases and the J gene lost 1 base, with 8 bases spanning the gap. The germline CDR1 and CDR2 sequences are LGHDT and YNNKEL (reference sequence). On this clone: Its antigen is still unknown.

TCRdb's copy holds only in-frame clones and misses some; the assay was immunoSEQ multiplex PCR. The sample contains 80,000 to 95,000 clones, roughly 86% of which appear only once. Second-dose groups at about 4 or about 12 weeks were pooled. The TCR sequence derives from an adult who received the AZD1222 COVID-19 vaccine. The chain couples TRBV3-1 (or the pseudogene TRBV3-2) to TRBJ2-3; D might be TRBD2 (5 bases). The sequencing used peripheral blood, collected 28 days after the second AZD1222 dose. The CDR3 nucleotides are TGTGCCAGCAGCCAAGAACTAGTGGGCACAGATACGCAGTATTTT. Translated, it gives CASSQELVGTDTQYF.